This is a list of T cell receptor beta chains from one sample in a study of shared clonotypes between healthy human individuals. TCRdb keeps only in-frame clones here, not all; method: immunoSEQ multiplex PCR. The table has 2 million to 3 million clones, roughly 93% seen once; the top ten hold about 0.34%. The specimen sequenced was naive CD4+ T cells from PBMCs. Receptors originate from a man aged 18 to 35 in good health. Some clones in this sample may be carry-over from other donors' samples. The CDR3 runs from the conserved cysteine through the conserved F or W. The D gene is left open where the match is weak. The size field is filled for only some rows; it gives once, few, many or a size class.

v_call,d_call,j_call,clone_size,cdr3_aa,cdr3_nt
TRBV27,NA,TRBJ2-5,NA,CASSMHGAETQYF,TGTGCCAGCAGTATGCACGGCGCGGAGACCCAGTACTTC
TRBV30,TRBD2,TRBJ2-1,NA,CAWEAGGGYNEQFF,TGTGCCTGGGAAGCGGGAGGCGGGTACAATGAGCAGTTCTTC
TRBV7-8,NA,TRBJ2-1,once,CASSLPPRGTQFF,TGTGCCAGCAGCTTACCCCCCCGCGGGACGCAGTTCTTC
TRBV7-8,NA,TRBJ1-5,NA,CASSSLRGGGQPQHF,TGTGCCAGCAGCTCCTTAAGGGGCGGCGGTCAGCCCCAGCATTTT
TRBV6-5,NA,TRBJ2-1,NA,CASNLDGTYSEQFF,TGTGCCAGCAACCTGGACGGGACCTACAGTGAGCAGTTCTTC
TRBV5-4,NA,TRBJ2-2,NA,CASSLGRNTGELFF,TGTGCCAGCAGTTTAGGCAGGAACACCGGGGAGCTGTTTTTT
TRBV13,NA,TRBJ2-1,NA,CASSFGSSGSEQFF,TGTGCCAGCAGCTTTGGTAGCAGTGGTTCCGAGCAGTTCTTC
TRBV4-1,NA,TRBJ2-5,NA,CASSQLPQGGKETQYF,TGCGCCAGCAGCCAACTCCCCCAGGGGGGGAAAGAGACCCAGTACTTC
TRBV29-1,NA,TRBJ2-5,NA,CSVGESSGGETQYF,TGCAGCGTGGGGGAGTCGTCTGGCGGGGAGACCCAGTACTTC
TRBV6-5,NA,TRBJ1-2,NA,CASSDSRGHYGYTF,TGTGCCAGCAGTGATAGCAGGGGTCACTATGGCTACACCTTC
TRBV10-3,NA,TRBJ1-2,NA,CAISDPGRGRDYGYTF,TGTGCCATCAGTGACCCGGGGAGGGGGAGAGACTATGGCTACACCTTC
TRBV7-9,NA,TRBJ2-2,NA,CASSLLPGEGGNTGELFF,TGTGCCAGCAGCTTACTTCCGGGTGAAGGGGGTAACACCGGGGAGCTGTTTTTT
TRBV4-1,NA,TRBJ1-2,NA,CASSQGGFVFGYTF,TGCGCCAGCAGCCAAGGGGGGTTCGTCTTTGGCTACACCTTC
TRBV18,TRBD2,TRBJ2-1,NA,CASSPGLAGVSVEQFF,TGTGCCAGCTCACCAGGACTAGCGGGAGTGTCGGTTGAGCAGTTCTTC
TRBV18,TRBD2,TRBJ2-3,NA,CASGGTSGSPDTQYF,TGTGCCAGCGGAGGGACTAGCGGGAGCCCGGATACGCAGTATTTT
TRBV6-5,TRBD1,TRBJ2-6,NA,CASSLDRAGANVLTF,TGTGCCAGCAGTCTGGACAGGGCGGGGGCCAACGTCCTGACTTTC
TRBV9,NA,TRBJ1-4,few,CASSARVGGKLFF,TGTGCCAGCAGCGCCCGGGTCGGGGGAAAACTGTTTTTT
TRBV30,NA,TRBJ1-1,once,CAWSFGRRNTEAFF,TGTGCCTGGAGTTTCGGCAGGCGGAACACTGAAGCTTTCTTT
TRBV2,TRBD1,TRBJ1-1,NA,CASSETGGPYTEAFF,TGTGCCAGCAGTGAGACAGGGGGGCCCTACACTGAAGCTTTCTTT
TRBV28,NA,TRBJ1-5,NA,CASRTDEGRVHNQPQHF,TGTGCCAGCAGAACCGATGAGGGGAGGGTTCACAATCAGCCCCAGCATTTT
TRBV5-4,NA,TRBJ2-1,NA,CASSSRQSSYNEQFF,TGTGCCAGCAGCTCCAGACAGAGCTCCTACAATGAGCAGTTCTTC
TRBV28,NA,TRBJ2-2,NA,CASSLVHGQPGELFF,TGTGCCAGCAGTTTAGTCCACGGACAGCCCGGGGAGCTGTTTTTT
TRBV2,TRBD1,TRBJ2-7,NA,CASLGQGALRGYEQYF,TGTGCCAGCCTCGGACAGGGGGCGCTTAGGGGCTACGAGCAGTACTTC
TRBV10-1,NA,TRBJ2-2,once,CASSRMAAEGELFF,TGCGCCAGCAGCAGAATGGCGGCCGAGGGGGAGCTGTTTTTT
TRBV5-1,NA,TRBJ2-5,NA,CASSFLMAREETQYF,TGCGCCAGCAGCTTTTTGATGGCCCGTGAAGAGACCCAGTACTTC
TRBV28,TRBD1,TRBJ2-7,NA,CASGRTGQGAVEQYF,TGTGCCAGCGGACGCACGGGACAGGGGGCCGTCGAGCAGTACTTC
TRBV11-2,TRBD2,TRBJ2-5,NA,CASSPLAAGVWETQYF,TGTGCCAGCAGCCCGTTGGCTGCGGGAGTGTGGGAGACCCAGTACTTC
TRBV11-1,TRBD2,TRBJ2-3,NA,CASSSLAGSSTDTQYF,TGTGCCAGCAGCTCTCTAGCGGGGTCTAGCACAGATACGCAGTATTTT
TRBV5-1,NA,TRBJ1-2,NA,CASRVDPAGVYGYTF,TGCGCCAGCAGAGTGGACCCGGCGGGGGTCTATGGCTACACCTTC
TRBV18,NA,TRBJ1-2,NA,CASSPWRDYGGADGYTF,TGTGCCAGCTCACCATGGAGGGACTATGGGGGGGCCGATGGCTACACCTTC
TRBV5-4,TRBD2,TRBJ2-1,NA,CASSPLAGVVEQFF,TGTGCCAGCAGCCCCCTAGCGGGAGTTGTTGAGCAGTTCTTC
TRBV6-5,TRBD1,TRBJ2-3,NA,CASSWDRGVADTQYF,TGTGCCAGCAGTTGGGACAGGGGGGTAGCAGATACGCAGTATTTT
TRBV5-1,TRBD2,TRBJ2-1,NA,CASSFSGNIYNEQFF,TGCGCCAGCAGCTTTAGCGGGAACATTTACAATGAGCAGTTCTTC
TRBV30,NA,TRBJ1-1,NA,CAWSFQGYTEAFF,TGTGCCTGGAGTTTTCAGGGGTACACTGAAGCTTTCTTT
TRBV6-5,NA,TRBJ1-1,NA,CASSYESGGVTEAFF,TGTGCCAGCAGTTACGAGTCGGGGGGTGTCACTGAAGCTTTCTTT
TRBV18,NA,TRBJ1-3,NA,CASSSKVRDSWSSGNTIYF,TGTGCCAGCTCATCAAAGGTCCGGGACTCATGGAGCTCTGGAAACACCATATATTTT
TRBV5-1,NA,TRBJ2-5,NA,CASSPGSAKQETQYF,TGCGCCAGCAGCCCCGGCTCGGCTAAGCAAGAGACCCAGTACTTC